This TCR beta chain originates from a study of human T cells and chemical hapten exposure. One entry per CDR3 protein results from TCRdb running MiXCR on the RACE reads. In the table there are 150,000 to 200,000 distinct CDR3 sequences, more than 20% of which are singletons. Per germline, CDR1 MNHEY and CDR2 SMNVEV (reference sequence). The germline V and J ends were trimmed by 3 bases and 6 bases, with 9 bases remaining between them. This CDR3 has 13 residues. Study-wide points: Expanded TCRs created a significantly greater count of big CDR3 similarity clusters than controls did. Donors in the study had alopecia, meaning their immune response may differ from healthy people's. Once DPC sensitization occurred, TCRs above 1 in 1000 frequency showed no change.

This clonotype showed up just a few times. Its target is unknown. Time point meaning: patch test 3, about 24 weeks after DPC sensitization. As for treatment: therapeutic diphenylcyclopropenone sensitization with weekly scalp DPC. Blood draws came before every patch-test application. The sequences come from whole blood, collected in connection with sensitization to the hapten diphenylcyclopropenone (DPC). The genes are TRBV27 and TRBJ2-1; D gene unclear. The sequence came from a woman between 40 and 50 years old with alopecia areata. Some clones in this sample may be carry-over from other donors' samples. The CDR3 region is CASSFSPLNEQFF. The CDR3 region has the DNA TGTGCCAGCAGTTTCTCGCCCCTCAATGAGCAGTTCTTC.